This T cell receptor beta chain appears in the sequencing data of a study of T-cell reconstitution after alpha-beta-depleted transplantation in children. Researchers prepared the TCRbeta library using unique molecular identifiers, the study reports. MiXCR, run by TCRdb on the PCR reads, gives a single entry per CDR3 protein. The table records hundreds of thousands of distinct CDR3 sequences, about 10% of them present only once. The CDR3 has 13 residues. Trimming shortened V by 3 bases and J by 3 bases, and 9 bases separated the two germline ends. Germline CDR1 is DFQATT and CDR2 is SNEGSKA (reference sequence).

This sequence was found in a human donor who donated a stem cell graft to a child with acute myeloid leukemia. The sample was PBMCs from the stem cell graft donor, taken from the stem cell graft. This sequence joins TRBV20-1 and TRBJ2-1; D remains ambiguous. CDR3 bases: TGCAGTGCTAGCGACACGGTCTACAATGAGCAGTTCTTC. Protein product: CSASDTVYNEQFF.